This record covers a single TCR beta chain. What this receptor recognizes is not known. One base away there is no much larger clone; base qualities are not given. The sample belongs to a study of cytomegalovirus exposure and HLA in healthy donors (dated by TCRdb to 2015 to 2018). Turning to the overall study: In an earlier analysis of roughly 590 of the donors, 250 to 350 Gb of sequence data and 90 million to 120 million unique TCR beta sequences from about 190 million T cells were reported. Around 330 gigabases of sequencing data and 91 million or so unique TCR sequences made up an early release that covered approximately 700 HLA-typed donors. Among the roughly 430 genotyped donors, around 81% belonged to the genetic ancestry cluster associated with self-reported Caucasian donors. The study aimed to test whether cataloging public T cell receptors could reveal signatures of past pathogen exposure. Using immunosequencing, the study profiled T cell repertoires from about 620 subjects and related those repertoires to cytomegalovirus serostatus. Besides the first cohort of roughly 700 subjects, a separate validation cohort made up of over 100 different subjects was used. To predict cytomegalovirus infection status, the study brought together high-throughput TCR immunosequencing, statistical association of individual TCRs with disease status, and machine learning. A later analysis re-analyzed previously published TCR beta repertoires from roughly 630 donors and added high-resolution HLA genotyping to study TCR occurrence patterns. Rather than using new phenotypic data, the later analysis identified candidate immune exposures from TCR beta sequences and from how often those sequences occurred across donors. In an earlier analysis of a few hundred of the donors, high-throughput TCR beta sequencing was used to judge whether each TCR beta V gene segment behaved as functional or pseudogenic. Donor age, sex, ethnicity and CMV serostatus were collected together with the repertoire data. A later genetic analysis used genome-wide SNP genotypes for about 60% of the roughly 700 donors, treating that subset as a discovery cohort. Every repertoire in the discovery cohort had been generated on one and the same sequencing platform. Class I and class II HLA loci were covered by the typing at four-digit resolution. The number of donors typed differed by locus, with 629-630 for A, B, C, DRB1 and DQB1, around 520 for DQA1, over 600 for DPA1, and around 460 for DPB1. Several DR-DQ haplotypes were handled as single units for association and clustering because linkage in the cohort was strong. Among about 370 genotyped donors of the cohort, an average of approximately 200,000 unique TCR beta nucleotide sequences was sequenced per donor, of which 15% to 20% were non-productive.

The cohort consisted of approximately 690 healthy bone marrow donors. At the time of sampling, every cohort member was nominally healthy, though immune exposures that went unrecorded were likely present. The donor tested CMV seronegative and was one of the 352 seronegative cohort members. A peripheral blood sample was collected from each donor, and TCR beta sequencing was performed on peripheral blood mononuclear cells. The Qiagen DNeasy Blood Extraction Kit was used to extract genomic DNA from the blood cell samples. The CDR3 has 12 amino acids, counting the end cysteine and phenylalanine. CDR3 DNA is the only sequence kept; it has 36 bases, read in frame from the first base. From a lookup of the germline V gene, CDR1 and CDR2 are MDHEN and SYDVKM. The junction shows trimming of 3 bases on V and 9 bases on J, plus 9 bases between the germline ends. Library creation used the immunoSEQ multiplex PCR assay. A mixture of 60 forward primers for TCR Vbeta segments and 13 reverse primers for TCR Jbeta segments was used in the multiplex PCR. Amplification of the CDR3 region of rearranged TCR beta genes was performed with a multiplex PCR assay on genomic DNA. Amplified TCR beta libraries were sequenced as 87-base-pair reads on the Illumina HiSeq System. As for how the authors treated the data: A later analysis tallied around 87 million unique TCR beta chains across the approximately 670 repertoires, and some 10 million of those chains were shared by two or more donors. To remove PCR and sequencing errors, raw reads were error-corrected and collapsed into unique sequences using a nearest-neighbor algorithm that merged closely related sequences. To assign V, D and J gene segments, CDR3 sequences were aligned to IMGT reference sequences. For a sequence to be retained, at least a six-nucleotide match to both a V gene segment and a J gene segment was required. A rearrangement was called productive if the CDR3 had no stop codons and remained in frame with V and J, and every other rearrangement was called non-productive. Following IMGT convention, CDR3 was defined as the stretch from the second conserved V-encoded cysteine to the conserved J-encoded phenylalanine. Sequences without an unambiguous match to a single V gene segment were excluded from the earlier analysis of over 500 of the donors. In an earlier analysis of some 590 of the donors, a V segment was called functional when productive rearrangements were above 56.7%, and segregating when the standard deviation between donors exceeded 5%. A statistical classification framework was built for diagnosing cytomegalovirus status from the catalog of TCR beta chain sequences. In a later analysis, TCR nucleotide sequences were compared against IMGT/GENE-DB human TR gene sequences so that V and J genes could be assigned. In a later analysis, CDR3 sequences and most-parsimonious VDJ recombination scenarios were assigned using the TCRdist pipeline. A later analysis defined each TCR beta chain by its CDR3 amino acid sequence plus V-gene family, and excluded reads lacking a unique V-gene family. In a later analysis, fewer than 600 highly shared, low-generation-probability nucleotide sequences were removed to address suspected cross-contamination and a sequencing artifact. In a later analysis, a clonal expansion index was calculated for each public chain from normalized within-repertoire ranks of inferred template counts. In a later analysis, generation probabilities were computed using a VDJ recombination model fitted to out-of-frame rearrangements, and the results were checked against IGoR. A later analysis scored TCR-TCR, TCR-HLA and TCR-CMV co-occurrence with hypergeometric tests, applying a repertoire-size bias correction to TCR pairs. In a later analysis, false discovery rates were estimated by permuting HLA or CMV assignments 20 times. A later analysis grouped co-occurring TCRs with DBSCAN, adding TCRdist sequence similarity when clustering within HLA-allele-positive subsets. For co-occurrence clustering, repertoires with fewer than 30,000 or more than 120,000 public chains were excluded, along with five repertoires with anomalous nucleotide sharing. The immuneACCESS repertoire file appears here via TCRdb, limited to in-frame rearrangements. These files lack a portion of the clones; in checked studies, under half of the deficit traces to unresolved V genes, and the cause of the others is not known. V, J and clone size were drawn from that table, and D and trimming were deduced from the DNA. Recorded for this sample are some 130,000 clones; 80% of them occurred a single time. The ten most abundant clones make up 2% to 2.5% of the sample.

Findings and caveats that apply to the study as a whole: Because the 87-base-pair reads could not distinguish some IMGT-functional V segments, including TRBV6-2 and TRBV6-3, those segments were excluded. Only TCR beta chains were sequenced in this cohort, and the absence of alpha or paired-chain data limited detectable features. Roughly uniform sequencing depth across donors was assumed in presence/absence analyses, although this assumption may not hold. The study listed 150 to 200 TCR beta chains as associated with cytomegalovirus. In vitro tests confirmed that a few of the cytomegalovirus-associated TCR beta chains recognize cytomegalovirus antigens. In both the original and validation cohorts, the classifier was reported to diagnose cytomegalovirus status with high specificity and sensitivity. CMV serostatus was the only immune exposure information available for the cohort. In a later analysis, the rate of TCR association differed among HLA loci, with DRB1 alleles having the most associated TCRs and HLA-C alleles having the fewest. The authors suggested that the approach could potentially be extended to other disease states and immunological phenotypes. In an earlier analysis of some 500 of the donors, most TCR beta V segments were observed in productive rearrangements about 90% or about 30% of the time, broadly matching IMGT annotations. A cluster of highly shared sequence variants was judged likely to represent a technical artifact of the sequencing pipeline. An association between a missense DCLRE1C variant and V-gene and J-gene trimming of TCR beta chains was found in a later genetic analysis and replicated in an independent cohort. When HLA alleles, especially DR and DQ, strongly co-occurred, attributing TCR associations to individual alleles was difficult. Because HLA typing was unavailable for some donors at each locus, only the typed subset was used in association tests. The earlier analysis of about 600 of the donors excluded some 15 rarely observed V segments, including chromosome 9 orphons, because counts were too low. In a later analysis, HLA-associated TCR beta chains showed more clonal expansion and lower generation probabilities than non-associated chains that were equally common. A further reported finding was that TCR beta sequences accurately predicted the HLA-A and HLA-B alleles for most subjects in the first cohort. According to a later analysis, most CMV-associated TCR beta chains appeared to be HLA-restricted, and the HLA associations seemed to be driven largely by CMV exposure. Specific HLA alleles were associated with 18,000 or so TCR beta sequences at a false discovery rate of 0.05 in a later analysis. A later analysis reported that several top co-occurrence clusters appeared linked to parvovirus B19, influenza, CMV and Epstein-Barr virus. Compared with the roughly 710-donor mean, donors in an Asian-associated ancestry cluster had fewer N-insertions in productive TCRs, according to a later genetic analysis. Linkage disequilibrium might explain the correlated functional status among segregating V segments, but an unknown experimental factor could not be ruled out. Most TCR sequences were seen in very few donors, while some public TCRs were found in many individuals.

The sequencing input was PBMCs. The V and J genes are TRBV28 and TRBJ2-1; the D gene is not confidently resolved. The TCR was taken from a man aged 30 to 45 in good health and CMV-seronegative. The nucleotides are TGTGCCAGCAGTTTGGGTCGGAGTGAGCAGTTCTTC. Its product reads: CASSLGRSEQFF.